The clone carrying this T cell receptor (beta chain) appeared once. The data were taken from a study of CD8 T cells in Susac syndrome. V was trimmed by 3 bases and J by 5 bases, leaving 12 bases between them. The CDR3 runs to 14 residues. The germline gives CDR1 MRHNA, CDR2 SNTAGT. It was with random hexamers that about 0.45 to 1 ug RNA was reverse transcribed. TCRdb called the immunoSEQ multiplex PCR reads again in MiXCR, with one record for every CDR3 protein. The table lists 150,000 to 200,000 distinct CDR3 sequences, 94% of them singletons, with roughly 0.1% in the top ten. Sequenced sample: CD4+ T cells from PBMCs. V and J are TRBV6-4 and TRBJ2-3, with D maybe TRBD1 (6 bases). The clonotype comes from a human donor with multiple sclerosis. The CDR3 region is CASSETGQRDTQYF. The CDR3 nucleotides are TGTGCCAGCAGTGAGACAGGTCAGCGAGATACGCAGTATTTT.